These 12 T cell receptor beta chains were sequenced from one sample in a study of T cells in Graves' hyperthyroidism and ophthalmopathy. RNA transcripts gave rise to amplified TCR beta CDR3 regions. HTBI primers were the set used in a first-round RT-PCR of the TCR CDR3. MiXCR, run by TCRdb on the multiplex PCR reads, gives a single entry per CDR3 protein. The sample contains some 500,000 distinct CDR3 sequences, approximately 25% of which appear only once. The sample taken for sequencing was blood. The receptor set was obtained from a woman aged 30 to 39 with Graves' ophthalmopathy.

This clonotype was picked up many times. The V gene is TRBV9, the J gene TRBJ2-2, with TRBD1 identical over 7 bases. V lost 0 bases and J lost 4; bases outside the gene matches: 3. This CDR3 has 15 residues. CDR1 SGDLS and CDR2 YYNGEE come from the germline V gene. The CDR3 nucleotides read TGTGCCAGCAGCGTAGGACAGGGAAGCACCGGGGAGCTGTTTTTT. Translating gives CASSVGQGSTGELFF.

For this clonotype: One end of the junction fails to match germline, which may point to a read error. The CDR3 DNA follows: TGTTCCACCAGTGTCACGGATACGCAGTATTTT. It translates to CSTSVTDTQYF. The rearrangement uses TRBV24-1 and TRBJ2-3; D unclear. Germline values: CDR1 KGHDR, CDR2 SFDVKD. The CDR3 is made up of 11 amino acids.

This clonotype was recorded at least ten times. The chain combines TRBV24-1 with TRBJ1-5; D remains unclear. This CDR3 has 15 residues. CDR1 KGHDR and CDR2 SFDVKD come from the germline V gene. Trimming shortened V by 2 bases and J by 0 bases, and 7 bases separated the two germline ends. The CDR3 DNA reads as TGTGCCACCAGTGATTCAGATTATAGCAATCAGCCCCAGCATTTT. This sequence encodes CATSDSDYSNQPQHF.

The V and J genes are TRBV5-1 and TRBJ2-2; a weak D match, TRBD1 (5 bases). The CDR3 sequence is 15 residues long. V shed 0 bases and J shed 3 bases, with 9 bases lying between them. The V gene's germline CDR1 is SGHRS and CDR2 YFSETQ. CDR3 nucleotides: TGCGCCAGCAGCTTGGGACAGAAGTACACCGGGGAGCTGTTTTTT. Protein sequence: CASSLGQKYTGELFF.

This clonotype was counted only a few times. V usage is TRBV12-3 or TRBV12-4 and J usage is TRBJ1-1, with D maybe TRBD1 (5 bases). The CDR3 contains 15 residues. The V end lost 6 bases, the J end lost 5 bases, and 19 bases lay between the germline ends. The CDR3 spells CASSWGIWGATEAFF. The CDR3 bases are TGTGCCAGCAGCTGGGGTATATGGGGCGCGACTGAAGCTTTCTTT.

The CDR3 loop reads CASTGTGHQPQHF. CDR3 sequence (DNA): TGTGCCAGCACCGGGACAGGGCATCAGCCCCAGCATTTT. The J gene is TRBJ1-5, the V gene TRBV2, with 9 bases that match TRBD1. The CDR3 has 13 amino acids. Germline V gives CDR1 SNHLY, CDR2 FYNNEI. V was clipped by 7 bases and J by 5 bases; unmatched bases: 3.

This clonotype showed up many times. The chain is built from TRBV7-6 and TRBJ2-7; no firm D call. This CDR3 contains 16 residues. CDR1 SGHVS and CDR2 FNYEAQ come from the germline V gene. V lost 6 bases, J lost 3 bases, and 21 bases lay in between. DNA of the CDR3: TGTGCCAGCAGTACCGGGCCCGAATTTCCTAACTACGAGCAGTACTTC. Amino acid sequence: CASSTGPEFPNYEQYF.

The chain combines TRBV7-2 with TRBJ1-1; 8 bases map to TRBD1. The CDR3 spans 14 residues. Germline CDR1 reads SGHTA; CDR2 reads FQGNSA. With V trimmed by 4 bases and J by 4 bases, 5 bases remained unmatched. The CDR3 sequence: CASSYDRGSTEAFF. DNA for the CDR3: TGTGCCAGCAGCTATGACAGGGGATCCACTGAAGCTTTCTTT.

The table lists this clonotype with many counts. The genes are TRBV19 and TRBJ2-6; D perhaps matches TRBD2 (5 bases). Germline CDR1 reads LNHDA; CDR2 reads SQIVND (reference sequence). V lost 6 bases and J lost 0, with 9 bases in between. The CDR3 runs 15 residues. The CDR3 DNA reads TGTGCCAGTAGCGGACTCCTCTCTGGGGCCAACGTCCTGACTTTC. The encoded protein is CASSGLLSGANVLTF.

This clonotype was detected many times. The chain recombines TRBV27 with TRBJ1-2; 9 positions agree with TRBD1. The length of the CDR3 is 14 residues. Trimming removed 4 bases from V and 8 bases from J; junction bases left unmatched: 8. The germline V gene encodes CDR1 MNHEY and CDR2 SMNVEV (reference sequence). The CDR3, as DNA: TGTGCCAGCAGTTGGGGACAGGGAGGGAGCGGCTACACCTTC. Translated: CASSWGQGGSGYTF.

This clonotype was recorded many times. The V call is TRBV6-5, the J call TRBJ1-2; no firm D call. CDR1 and CDR2 from the germline V gene are MNHEY and SVGAGI. The V end lost 3 bases, the J end lost 5 bases, and 13 bases lay between the germline ends. CDR3 length: 14 residues. The CDR3 here is CASSYGEGAYGYTF. The DNA of the CDR3 is TGTGCCAGCAGTTATGGTGAGGGAGCGTATGGCTACACCTTC.

This clonotype was observed many times. The CDR3 DNA follows: TGTGCCAGCAGTGCACGGGACAGGTTTATGTCTCAGCCCCAGCATTTT. It specifies CASSARDRFMSQPQHF. The chain links TRBV6-1 to TRBJ1-5; 8 nucleotides align to TRBD1. Per the germline V gene, CDR1 is MNHNS and CDR2 is SASEGT. The CDR3 has 16 amino acids. J gave up 6 bases and V 4 bases, and 11 bases lay outside the gene matches.